This TCR beta chain is from a study of cytomegalovirus exposure and HLA in healthy donors (dated by TCRdb to between 2016 and 2019). Regarding the complete study: In an earlier analysis of approximately 500 of the donors, 276 Gb of sequence data and just under 120 million unique TCR beta sequences from roughly 200 million T cells were reported. An early release that covered about 640 HLA-typed donors contained approximately 290 gigabases of sequencing data and about 84 million unique TCR sequences. Among the 398 genotyped donors, 75% to 90% belonged to the genetic ancestry cluster associated with self-reported Caucasian donors. The aim of the study was to test whether cataloging public T cell receptors could identify signatures of past pathogen exposure. The study profiled the T cell repertoires of about 720 subjects by immunosequencing and related them to cytomegalovirus serostatus. A separate validation cohort of roughly 110 different subjects was used in addition to the roughly 620-subject first cohort. To predict cytomegalovirus infection status, the study brought together high-throughput TCR immunosequencing, statistical association of individual TCRs with disease status, and machine learning. To study patterns of TCR occurrence, a later analysis re-analyzed previously published TCR beta repertoires from more than 550 donors and added high-resolution HLA genotyping. Rather than drawing on any new phenotypic data, the later analysis identified candidate immune exposures from TCR beta sequences and the way those sequences occurred across donors. In an earlier analysis of 587 of the donors, high-throughput TCR beta sequencing was used to judge whether each TCR beta V gene segment behaved as functional or pseudogenic. Alongside the repertoire data, information on donor age, sex, ethnicity and CMV serostatus was compiled. In a later genetic analysis, genome-wide SNP genotypes for 398 of the 666 donors were used, and that subset was treated as a discovery cohort. Every discovery cohort repertoire had been produced on one sequencing platform. HLA typing included class I and class II loci at four-digit resolution. The number of donors typed differed by locus, with about 629-640 for A, B, C, DRB1 and DQB1, roughly 520 for DQA1, approximately 580 for DPA1, and some 440 for DPB1. Roughly 5 DR-DQ haplotypes were handled as single units for association and clustering, since linkage in the cohort was strong. On average, roughly 240,000 unique TCR beta nucleotide sequences were sequenced per donor among fewer than 500 genotyped donors of the cohort, with roughly 18% of those sequences being non-productive.

V and J are trimmed by 4 bases and 7 bases, and the gene matches miss 8 bases of the junction. Based on the germline V gene, the CDR1 and CDR2 sequences are SQVTM and ANQGSEA. The CDR3, cysteine through phenylalanine, is 14 amino acids long. Only CDR3 DNA is held: 42 bases, read in frame from base 1. On the study overall, not on this receptor specifically: Sequencing depth was assumed to be roughly uniform across donors in the presence/absence analyses, though that assumption may not hold. In a later analysis, some 18,000 TCR beta sequences were associated with specific HLA alleles at a false discovery rate of 0.05. For the cohort, immune exposure information was limited to CMV serostatus. In a later analysis, the rate of TCR association differed among HLA loci, with DRB1 alleles having the most associated TCRs and HLA-C alleles having the fewest. Because counts were too low, 15 or so rarely observed V segments, including chromosome 9 orphons, were excluded from the earlier analysis of 587 of the donors. Broadly in line with IMGT annotations, most TCR beta V segments showed up in productive rearrangements about 90% or about 30% of the time in an earlier analysis of approximately 600 of the donors. Compared with the roughly 670-donor mean, donors in an Asian-associated ancestry cluster had fewer N-insertions in productive TCRs, according to a later genetic analysis. Because HLA typing was unavailable for some donors at each locus, only the typed subset was used in association tests. Some IMGT-functional V segments, including TRBV6-2 and TRBV6-3, could not be distinguished by the 87-base-pair reads and were therefore excluded. In vitro tests confirmed that a few of the cytomegalovirus-associated TCR beta chains recognize cytomegalovirus antigens. According to the authors, the approach could potentially be generalized to other disease states and immunological phenotypes. This cohort had only TCR beta chains sequenced, and the lack of alpha or paired-chain data limited which features could be detected. A group of highly shared sequence variants was considered likely to be a technical artifact of the sequencing pipeline. According to a later analysis, most CMV-associated TCR beta chains appeared to be HLA-restricted, and the HLA associations seemed to be driven largely by CMV exposure. The classifier was reported to diagnose cytomegalovirus status with high specificity and sensitivity in both the original cohort and the validation cohort. A later genetic analysis associated a missense DCLRE1C variant with V-gene and J-gene trimming of TCR beta chains, and an independent cohort replicated the association. Linkage disequilibrium might explain the correlated functional status among segregating V segments, but an unknown experimental factor could not be ruled out. While some public TCRs were present in many individuals, most TCR sequences turned up only very rarely across donors. A total of roughly 160 TCR beta chains were listed by the study as associated with cytomegalovirus. A further reported finding was that TCR beta sequences accurately predicted the HLA-A and HLA-B alleles for most subjects in the first cohort. According to a later analysis, parvovirus B19, influenza, CMV and Epstein-Barr virus appeared linked to several top co-occurrence clusters. A later analysis found that HLA-associated TCR beta chains were more clonally expanded and had lower generation probabilities than equally common non-associated chains. When HLA alleles, especially DR and DQ, strongly co-occurred, TCR associations were difficult to assign to individual alleles.

Libraries were constructed by the immunoSEQ multiplex PCR assay. For the multiplex PCR, a mixture combining 60 forward primers for TCR Vbeta segments and 13 reverse primers for TCR Jbeta segments was used. A multiplex PCR assay on genomic DNA amplified the CDR3 region of rearranged TCR beta genes. Amplified TCR beta libraries were sequenced as 87-base-pair reads on the Illumina HiSeq System. The source study handled its data this way. Across the roughly 640 repertoires, a later analysis counted 78 million or so unique TCR beta chains, approximately 12 million of which were shared by at least two donors. A nearest-neighbor algorithm error-corrected the raw reads and collapsed the reads into unique sequences, merging closely related sequences to remove PCR and sequencing errors. To assign V, D and J gene segments, CDR3 sequences were aligned to IMGT reference sequences. For a sequence to be retained, at least a six-nucleotide match to both a V gene segment and a J gene segment was required. Rearrangements were called productive when the CDR3 lacked stop codons and stayed in frame with V and J; all others were non-productive. Following IMGT convention, CDR3 was defined as the stretch from the second conserved V-encoded cysteine up to the conserved J-encoded phenylalanine. The earlier analysis of about 500 of the donors excluded sequences that lacked an unambiguous match to a single V gene segment. In an earlier analysis of around 600 of the donors, V segments were called functional above 56.7% productive rearrangements and were called segregating when the between-donor standard deviation exceeded 5%. A statistical classification framework was built for diagnosing cytomegalovirus status from the catalog of TCR beta chain sequences. A later analysis assigned V and J genes by comparing TCR nucleotide sequences with IMGT/GENE-DB human TR gene sequences. Using the TCRdist pipeline, a later analysis assigned CDR3 sequences along with most-parsimonious VDJ recombination scenarios. In a later analysis, each TCR beta chain was defined by its CDR3 amino acid sequence together with its V-gene family, and reads without a unique V-gene family were excluded. A later analysis removed roughly 590 highly shared, low-generation-probability nucleotide sequences to deal with suspected cross-contamination and a sequencing artifact. A later analysis calculated a clonal expansion index for each public chain from normalized within-repertoire ranks of inferred template counts. Generation probabilities in a later analysis came from a VDJ recombination model fitted to out-of-frame rearrangements, and those results were checked against IGoR. In a later analysis, hypergeometric tests were used to score TCR-TCR, TCR-HLA and TCR-CMV co-occurrence, with a repertoire-size bias correction applied to TCR pairs. A later analysis estimated false discovery rates by permuting HLA or CMV assignments 20 times. In a later analysis, co-occurring TCRs were grouped with DBSCAN, and TCRdist sequence similarity was added when clustering was performed within HLA-allele-positive subsets. Co-occurrence clustering excluded repertoires with fewer than 30,000 or more than 120,000 public chains, plus five with anomalous nucleotide sharing. What TCRdb holds here is the immuneACCESS table cut down to in-frame rearrangements. Part of the clones is not present; checked against another copy, under half of the missing clones reflect an unresolved V gene, and the others are unexplained. The DNA gave D and trimming, while V, J and clone size come from that table. This sample has about 160,000 clones in its table, and approximately 74% of those were observed once. The ten largest clones capture under 3.5% of the sample.

With respect to this clone: The target of this receptor is not known. No much larger clonotype is one base removed from it; base qualities were not supplied.

The cohort comprised fewer than 700 healthy bone marrow donors. At the time of sampling, all cohort members were nominally healthy, though unrecorded immune exposures were likely present. The donor tested CMV seronegative, placing the donor among the 352 seronegative members of the cohort. Each donor provided a peripheral blood sample, and peripheral blood mononuclear cells were used for TCR beta sequencing. The Qiagen DNeasy Blood Extraction Kit was used to extract genomic DNA from the blood cell samples. The sequence was collected from a woman in her thirties in good health and CMV-seronegative. The sample comprised PBMCs. The receptor chain draws on TRBV29-1 and TRBJ2-7; 12 of the junction bases match TRBD2. The CDR3 region: CSVGPSGRAEEQYF. The DNA reads TGCAGCGTTGGCCCTAGCGGGAGGGCCGAAGAGCAGTACTTC.